Described below is a single TCR beta chain sequence and its context. This CDR3 region has 13 residues. The V end lost 7 bases, the J end lost 4 bases, and 13 bases lay between the germline ends. Germline CDR1 SNHLY, CDR2 FYNNEI. Libraries were prepared by immunoSEQ multiplex PCR; TCRdb keeps only in-frame clonotypes and omits some of them. The table includes approximately 94,000 clones, 80% detected once. This specimen comes from a study of blood T cell repertoires in COVID-19. Sequencing was carried out using peripheral blood. The clonotype originates from a man between 65 and 79 years old with active or convalescent COVID-19. The gene calls are TRBV2 and TRBJ1-1, with TRBD1 as a possible D gene (5 bases). Here the CDR3 DNA reads TGTGCCAGCAAGGGAATGGGGGGCACTGAAGCTTTCTTT. This codes for CASKGMGGTEAFF.